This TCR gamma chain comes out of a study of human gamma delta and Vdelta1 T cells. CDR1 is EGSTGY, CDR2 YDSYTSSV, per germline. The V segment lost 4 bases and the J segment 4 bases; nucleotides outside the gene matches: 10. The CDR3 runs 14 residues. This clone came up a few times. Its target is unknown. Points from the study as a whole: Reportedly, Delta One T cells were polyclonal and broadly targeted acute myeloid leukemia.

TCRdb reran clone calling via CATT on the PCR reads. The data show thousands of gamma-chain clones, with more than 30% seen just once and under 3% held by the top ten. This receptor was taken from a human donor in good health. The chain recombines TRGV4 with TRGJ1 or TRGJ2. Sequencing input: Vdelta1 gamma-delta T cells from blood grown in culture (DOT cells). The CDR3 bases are TGTGCCACCTGGGACCCCCGTTTGTATTATAAGAAACTCTTT. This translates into CATWDPRLYYKKLF.